This is a list of T cell receptor beta chains from one sample in a study of Ad26.COV2.S vaccination and SARS-CoV-2 variants. Measured with immunoSEQ multiplex PCR; TCRdb has only the in-frame clones, and not every one. The sample lists 300,000 to 350,000 clones; approximately 80% were seen once. The input for sequencing was peripheral blood, taken in a trial of Ad26.COV2.S vaccine versus placebo. These receptors all stem from a person between 18 and 65 years old who received the Ad26.COV2.S COVID-19 vaccine or a placebo. The CDR3 runs from the conserved cysteine through the conserved F or W. D genes are given only for firm matches. Size tells how often a clone was seen (once, few, many) or the class of an expanded clone, and some rows leave it out.

TRBJ2-7,.,.,TRBV30,TGTGCCTGGAGTCGGGGCCAGGGTAACTCCTACGAGCAGTACTTC,CAWSRGQGNSYEQYF
TRBJ2-7,.,.,TRBV7-8,TGTGCCAGCAGCCTCTCATATTTAGCGTCGGGGTTGCACGAGCAGTACTTC,CASSLSYLASGLHEQYF
TRBJ2-1,.,.,TRBV7-6,TGTGCCAGCAGCCGGACAGTGAGCTCCTACAATGAGCAGTTCTTC,CASSRTVSSYNEQFF
TRBJ2-5,.,.,TRBV3-1/TRBV3-2,TGTGCCAGCAGCCATGGGGGGGCGACGGAGACCCAGTACTTC,CASSHGGATETQYF
TRBJ1-6,.,.,TRBV2,TGTGCCAGCGTCAGGCGAGTAGATTCACCCCTCCACTTT,CASVRRVDSPLHF
TRBJ2-7,.,.,TRBV7-2,TGTGCCAGCAGCTTAGCGCGTCAGGGTGACTACGAGCAGTACTTC,CASSLARQGDYEQYF
TRBJ1-3,.,.,TRBV19,TGTGCCAGCAGGGACCTCGGGCCTGGAAACACCATATATTTT,CASRDLGPGNTIYF
TRBJ1-1,.,TRBD1,TRBV2,TGTGCCAGCAGTTCGTCCGGGACAGGGGAGACTTTCTTT,CASSSSGTGETFF
TRBJ1-5,.,.,TRBV5-1,TGCGCCAGCAGCTTCGACGGGGCTTTAGGGCCGCCCCAGCATTTT,CASSFDGALGPPQHF
TRBJ1-5,.,.,TRBV9,TGTGCCAGCAGCGTAGAAGGGGGGGACAATCAGCCCCAGCATTTT,CASSVEGGDNQPQHF
TRBJ1-4,.,.,TRBV7-8,TGTGCCAGCAGCTCAAAACAGGGTGGTGTCCCATGGGGTGAAAAACTGTTTTTT,CASSSKQGGVPWGEKLFF
TRBJ2-2,once,.,TRBV13,TGTGCCAGCAGCTTGGCCGGACCAGTCGGGGAGCTGTTTTTT,CASSLAGPVGELFF
TRBJ2-7,.,.,TRBV18,TGTGCCAGCTCACAGGAGACTTTGACGGTTTACGAGCAGTACTTC,CASSQETLTVYEQYF
TRBJ1-5,.,.,TRBV6-1,TGTGCCAGCAGTGAGGGAAACAATCAGCCCCAGCATTTT,CASSEGNNQPQHF
TRBJ2-3,.,.,TRBV19,TGTGCCAGTAGTCTCACAGGTCCCGTCACAGATACGCAGTATTTT,CASSLTGPVTDTQYF
TRBJ2-5,.,TRBD1,TRBV5-1,TGCGCCAGCAGCCCAGGGGGATCTGAGGGAACCCAGTACTTC,CASSPGGSEGTQYF
TRBJ2-5,.,.,TRBV27,TGTGCCAGCAGTCCCCGCCGGGGGTCAGAGACCCAGTACTTC,CASSPRRGSETQYF
TRBJ2-3,many,.,TRBV7-2,TGTGCCAGCAGCTTAGCTGTCGGGGGTGGGCCCACAGATACGCAGTATTTT,CASSLAVGGGPTDTQYF
TRBJ2-5,.,.,TRBV3-1/TRBV3-2,TGTGCCAGCAGCCAAGAGTTGAGGGGGATCGGGGTGGAGACCCAGTACTTC,CASSQELRGIGVETQYF
TRBJ2-5,.,TRBD2,TRBV5-6,TGTGCCAGCAGCTTGAGCGGCGGGGGGACCCAGTACTTC,CASSLSGGGTQYF
TRBJ1-6,.,TRBD1,TRBV3-1/TRBV3-2,TGTGCCAGCAGCCAACTTGACAGGGGGACTTCACCCCTCCACTTT,CASSQLDRGTSPLHF
TRBJ2-3,.,.,TRBV5-6,TGTGCCAGCAACATCATGACTGGGACAGATACGCAGTATTTT,CASNIMTGTDTQYF
TRBJ1-6,few,TRBD1,TRBV11-2,TGTGCCAGCAGCTCCCACAGGGGGCGTCGGGATTCACCCCTCCACTTT,CASSSHRGRRDSPLHF
TRBJ1-1,.,TRBD1,TRBV6-4,TGTGCCAGCAGTGTACAGGGGTCGGTAGCTTTCTTT,CASSVQGSVAFF
TRBJ2-7,.,.,TRBV7-2,TGTGCCAGCAGCTTATATCGGGGCAACTCCTACGAGCAGTACTTC,CASSLYRGNSYEQYF
TRBJ2-1,once,.,TRBV6-1,TGTGCCAGCAGTGAACTCGTAGGGGCGAGCTCCTACAATGAGCAGTTCTTC,CASSELVGASSYNEQFF
TRBJ2-2,.,TRBD2,TRBV7-9,TGTGCCAGCAGCTTCATAGCGGGGCGCCTATCGAACACCGGGGAGCTGTTTTTT,CASSFIAGRLSNTGELFF
TRBJ2-1,.,.,TRBV5-1,TGCGCCAGCAGCTTGATGAGGGATTCCTACAATGAGCAGTTCTTC,CASSLMRDSYNEQFF
TRBJ2-1,.,.,TRBV12-3/TRBV12-4,TGTGCCAGCAGTTTAGTTGTTAAACCCCAGTTCTTC,CASSLVVKPQFF
TRBJ2-2,few,.,TRBV4-2,TGTGCCAGCAGCCAAGTGGGACAGAACACCGGGGAGCTGTTTTTT,CASSQVGQNTGELFF
TRBJ2-7,.,.,TRBV29-1,TGCAGCGTGGGGAACACCTACGAGCAGTACTTC,CSVGNTYEQYF
TRBJ1-2,.,TRBD1,TRBV19,TGTGCCAGTAACTTGGACAGGGACCTGAGTGGCTACACCTTC,CASNLDRDLSGYTF
TRBJ1-3,once,.,TRBV3-1/TRBV3-2,TGTGCCAGCACCGCTTCGGACGGCTCTGGAAACACCATATATTTT,CASTASDGSGNTIYF